The next 5 T cell receptor beta chains were all read from a single sample in a study of Ad26.COV2.S vaccination and SARS-CoV-2 variants (dated by TCRdb to about 2021). The library came from the immunoSEQ multiplex PCR assay. TCRdb mirrors the immuneACCESS table, restricted to in-frame sequences. Some clones are absent from its copies; in checked studies, under half trace to an unresolved V gene, and the reason for the others is unknown. Counted in this sample were roughly 700,000 clones; roughly 90% of them appeared once. Of the sample, around 1.5% falls within the top ten clones. In the paper's terms, the treatment or condition label means: roughly 20 received Ad26.COV2.S at low or high dose, single or two shots; 5 received placebo; per-sample allocation not given. For vaccine and placebo recipients, the sequenced repertoires came from samples collected on day 63 after the first injection. The sequenced sample was peripheral blood, obtained in a trial of Ad26.COV2.S vaccine versus placebo. Every receptor here comes from a person aged 18 to 59 who received the Ad26.COV2.S COVID-19 vaccine or a placebo.

The rearrangement joins TRBV18 to TRBJ1-6; TRBD1 is a possible D gene (6 bases). Trimming took off 3 bases at V and 7 bases at J, with 13 bases between the two ends. The CDR3 loop spans 15 amino acids. Germline CDR1 is KGHSH and CDR2 is LQKENI. The DNA of the CDR3 is TGTGCCAGCTCACCTTTACAGGGTACGAATTCACCCCTCCACTTT. Translated: CASSPLQGTNSPLHF.

The chain has TRBV6-5 and TRBJ1-2; D gene unclear. The V and J ends lost 0 bases and 4 bases respectively, with 6 bases between them. The CDR3 runs 13 residues. The germline gives CDR1 MNHEY, CDR2 SVGAGI. The DNA for the CDR3 is TGTGCCAGCAGTTACTCCCGCCTCTATGGCTACACCTTC. This sequence encodes CASSYSRLYGYTF.

This rearrangement joins TRBV7-2 to TRBJ2-2; maybe TRBD2 (5 bases). CDR1 and CDR2 from the germline V gene are SGHTA and FQGNSA. CDR3 length: 12 residues. CDR3 sequence: CATINLTGELFF. The DNA for the CDR3 is TGTGCGACTATAAACCTCACCGGGGAGCTGTTTTTT. The full variable domain, completed using reference TRBV7-2 and TRBJ2-2, is GAGVSQSPSNKVTEKGKDVELRCDPISGHTALYWYRQSLGQGLEFLIYFQGNSAPDKSGLPSDRFSAERTGGSVSTLTIQRTQQEDSAVYLCATINLTGELFFGEGSRLTVL.

This clone appeared a single time. The chain uses TRBV7-9 and TRBJ2-7; 9 bases align to TRBD1. Germline V gives CDR1 SEHNR, CDR2 FQNEAQ (reference sequence). V lost 1 base to trimming and J lost 2 bases; unmatched junction nucleotides: 3. The CDR3 totals 15 residues. In DNA form, the CDR3 reads TGTGCCAGCAGCTTAGGGGACAGGGCCGCCTACGAGCAGTACTTC. Translation gives CASSLGDRAAYEQYF.

CDR3 nucleotides: TGTGCCAGCAGCTTGGACTCTAGCGGGAGGGGGTCCTACGAGCAGTACTTC. Its protein product is CASSLDSSGRGSYEQYF. This chain uses TRBV5-4 with TRBJ2-7; 12 bases match TRBD2. J lost 1 base, V lost 0 bases, and 5 bases had no gene match. Germline CDR1 and CDR2: SGHNT and YYREEE (reference sequence). CDR3 length: 17 residues.